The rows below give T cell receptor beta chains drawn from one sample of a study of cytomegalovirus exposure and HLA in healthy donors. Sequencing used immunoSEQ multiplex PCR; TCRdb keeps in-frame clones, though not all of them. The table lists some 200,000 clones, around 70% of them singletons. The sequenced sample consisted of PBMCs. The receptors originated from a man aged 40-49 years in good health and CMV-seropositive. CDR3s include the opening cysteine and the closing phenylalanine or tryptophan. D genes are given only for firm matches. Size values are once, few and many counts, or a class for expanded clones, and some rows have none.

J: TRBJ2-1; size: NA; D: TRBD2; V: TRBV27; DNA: TGTGCCAGCAGCGTAGCGGGGGGGGACTACAATGAGCAGTTCTTC; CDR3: CASSVAGGDYNEQFF
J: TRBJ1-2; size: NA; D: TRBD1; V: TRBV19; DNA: TGTGCCAGTAGCCAGGGACAGAACTATGGCTACACCTTC; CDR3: CASSQGQNYGYTF
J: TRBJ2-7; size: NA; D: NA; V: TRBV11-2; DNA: TGTGCCAGCAGCTTAGTGTCGGGGTTCTACGAGCAGTACTTC; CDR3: CASSLVSGFYEQYF
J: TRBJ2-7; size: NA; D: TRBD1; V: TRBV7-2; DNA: TGTGCCAGCAGCTTCCGACCACCGGGACAGGGGAAGGTGAAGCAGTACTTC; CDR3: CASSFRPPGQGKVKQYF
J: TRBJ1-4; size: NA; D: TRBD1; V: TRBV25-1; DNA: TGTGCCAGCAGTGAAGCAGGGGGAACTAATGAAAAACTGTTTTTT; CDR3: CASSEAGGTNEKLFF
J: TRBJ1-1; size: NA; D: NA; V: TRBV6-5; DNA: TGTGCCAGCAGTGAGCACCGCACTGAAGCTTTCTTT; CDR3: CASSEHRTEAFF
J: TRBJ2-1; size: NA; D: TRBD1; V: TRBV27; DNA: TGTGCCAGCAGCAAAGCCGGGACAGGGCGAGATGAGCAGTTCTTC; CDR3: CASSKAGTGRDEQFF
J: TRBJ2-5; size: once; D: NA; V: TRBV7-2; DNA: TGTGCCAGCGGAGCGGCAACGAGGATTCAAGAGACCCAGTACTTC; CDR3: CASGAATRIQETQYF
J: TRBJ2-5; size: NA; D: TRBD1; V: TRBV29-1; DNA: TGCAGCGTCCAGACAGGGGGAGGCCAGTACTTC; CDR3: CSVQTGGGQYF
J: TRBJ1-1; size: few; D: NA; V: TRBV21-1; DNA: TGTGCCAGCGTTGGGAGAACTGAAGCTTTCTTT; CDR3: CASVGRTEAFF
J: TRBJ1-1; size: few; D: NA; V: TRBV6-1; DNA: TGTGCCAGCAGTGAAGGCCTGGGGCACACTGAAGCTTTCTTT; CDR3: CASSEGLGHTEAFF
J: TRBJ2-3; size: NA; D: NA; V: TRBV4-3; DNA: TGCGCCAGCAGCCAAGAAGTCAGGACAACGCAGTATTTT; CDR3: CASSQEVRTTQYF
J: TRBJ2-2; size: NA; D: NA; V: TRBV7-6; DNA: TGTGCCAGCAGCTTAGCGCAGGTAGCGACCTCCACCGGGGAGCTGTTTTTT; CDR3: CASSLAQVATSTGELFF
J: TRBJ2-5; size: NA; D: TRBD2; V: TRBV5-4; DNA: TGTGCCAGCAGCTTGGTTCCTAGCGGGGGGGCCCGTGAGACCCAGTACTTC; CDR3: CASSLVPSGGARETQYF
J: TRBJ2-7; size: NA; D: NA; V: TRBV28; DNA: TGTGCCAGCCGGGGGGACACCGAAGTCAACGAGCAGTACTTC; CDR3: CASRGDTEVNEQYF
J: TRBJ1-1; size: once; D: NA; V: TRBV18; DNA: TGTGCCAGCTCACCGAAGGGAGTGAACACTGAAGCTTTCTTT; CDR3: CASSPKGVNTEAFF
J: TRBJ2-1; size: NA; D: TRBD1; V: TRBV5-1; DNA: TGCGCCAGCAGCGAGGGACAGGGCTCCTACAATGAGCAGTTCTTC; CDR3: CASSEGQGSYNEQFF
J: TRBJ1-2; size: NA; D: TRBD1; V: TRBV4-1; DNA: TGCGCCAGCAGCCACGCGAGGACAGGGGTCGGCTACACCTTC; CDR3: CASSHARTGVGYTF